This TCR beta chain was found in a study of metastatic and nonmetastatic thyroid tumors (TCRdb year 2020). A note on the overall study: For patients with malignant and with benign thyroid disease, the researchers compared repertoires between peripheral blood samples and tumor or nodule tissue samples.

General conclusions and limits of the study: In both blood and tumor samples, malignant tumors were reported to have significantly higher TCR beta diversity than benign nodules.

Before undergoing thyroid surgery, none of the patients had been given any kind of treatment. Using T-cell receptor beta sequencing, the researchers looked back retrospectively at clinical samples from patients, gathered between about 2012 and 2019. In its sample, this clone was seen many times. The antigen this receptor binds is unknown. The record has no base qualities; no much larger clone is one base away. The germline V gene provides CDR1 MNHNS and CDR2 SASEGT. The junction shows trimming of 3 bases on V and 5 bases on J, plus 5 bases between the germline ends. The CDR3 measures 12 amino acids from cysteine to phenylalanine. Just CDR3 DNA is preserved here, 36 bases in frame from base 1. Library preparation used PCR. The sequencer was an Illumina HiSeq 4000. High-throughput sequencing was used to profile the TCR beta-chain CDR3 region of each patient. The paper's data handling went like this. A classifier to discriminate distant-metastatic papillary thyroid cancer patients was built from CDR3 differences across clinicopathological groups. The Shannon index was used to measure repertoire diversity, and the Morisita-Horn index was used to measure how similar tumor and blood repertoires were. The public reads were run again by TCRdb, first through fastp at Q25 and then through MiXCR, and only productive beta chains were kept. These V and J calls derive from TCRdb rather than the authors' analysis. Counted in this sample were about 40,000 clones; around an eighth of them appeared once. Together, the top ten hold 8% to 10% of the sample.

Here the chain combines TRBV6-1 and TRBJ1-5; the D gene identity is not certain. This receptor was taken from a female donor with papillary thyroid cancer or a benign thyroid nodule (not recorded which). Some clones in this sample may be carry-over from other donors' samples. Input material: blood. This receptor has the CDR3 CASSDPYQPQHF. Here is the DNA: TGTGCCAGCAGTGACCCGTATCAGCCCCAGCATTTT.